A selection of T cell receptor beta chains follows, all from one sample in a study of CD8 T cells in ankylosing spondylitis. A single record per CDR3 protein comes from TCRdb applying MiXCR to the 5' RACE reads. The repertoire holds 500,000 to 550,000 distinct CDR3 sequences, with about 13% as singletons. The sequenced sample was blood, either unsorted or a sorted T cell fraction (not recorded which). The receptors were sampled from a male donor with ankylosing spondylitis. The CDR3 runs from the conserved cysteine through the conserved F or W. The D gene is left open where the match is weak. The size field is filled for only some rows; it gives once, few, many or a size class.

TRBV5-1	.	TRBJ2-1	few	CASRGAMGGYDEQFF	TGCGCCAGCAGGGGGGCGATGGGCGGATACGATGAGCAGTTCTTC
TRBV7-6	TRBD2	TRBJ2-7	many	CASSLRGGVEQYF	TGTGCCAGCAGCTTAAGGGGAGGGGTAGAGCAGTACTTC
TRBV9	.	TRBJ2-2	.	CASSVGQIGELFF	TGTGCCAGCAGCGTTGGACAAATCGGGGAGCTGTTTTTT
TRBV10-2	.	TRBJ2-1	.	CASREYEQFF	TGCGCCAGCAGGGAGTATGAGCAGTTCTTC
TRBV5-1	.	TRBJ2-5	many	CASSLGATYQETQYF	TGCGCCAGCAGCTTGGGTGCTACGTACCAAGAGACCCAGTACTTC
TRBV12-3/TRBV12-4	.	TRBJ2-3	.	CASSFRALTDTQYF	TGTGCCAGCAGTTTCCGCGCGCTGACAGATACGCAGTATTTT
TRBV5-1	TRBD2	TRBJ2-5	.	CASSLAVAGDQETQYF	TGCGCCAGCAGCTTGGCCGTAGCGGGAGACCAAGAGACCCAGTACTTC
TRBV12-3/TRBV12-4	.	TRBJ2-1	many	CASSPSYEQFF	TGTGCCAGCAGTCCGAGCTATGAGCAGTTCTTC
TRBV20-1	.	TRBJ1-4	.	CSASLGTTNEKLFF	TGCAGTGCTAGTTTGGGTACAACTAATGAAAAACTGTTTTTT
TRBV27	TRBD1	TRBJ2-1	.	CASSSGTAGGNEQFF	TGTGCCAGCAGTTCCGGGACCGCAGGGGGCAATGAGCAGTTCTTC
TRBV30	.	TRBJ2-1	.	CAWSLRPVEQFF	TGTGCCTGGAGCCTCCGACCCGTCGAGCAGTTCTTC
TRBV20-1	TRBD1	TRBJ1-2	few	CSATRQGNGYTF	TGCAGTGCTACTCGACAGGGGAACGGCTACACCTTC
TRBV6-4	.	TRBJ1-1	many	CASSDSIDRGGAFF	TGTGCCAGCAGTGACTCGATCGACCGAGGGGGAGCTTTCTTT
TRBV4-2	TRBD2	TRBJ2-1	few	CASSQVLAGVGNEQFF	TGTGCCAGCAGCCAAGTACTAGCGGGAGTAGGCAATGAGCAGTTCTTC
TRBV30	.	TRBJ2-7	.	CAWSVGTGPYEQYF	TGTGCCTGGAGTGTGGGGACTGGCCCCTACGAGCAGTACTTC
TRBV3-1	.	TRBJ2-3	.	CASSQVLGRTQYF	TGTGCCAGCAGCCAAGTGCTCGGCCGCACGCAGTATTTT
TRBV10-3	.	TRBJ1-1	.	CAISEWGGANTEAFF	TGTGCCATCAGTGAGTGGGGGGGGGCTAACACTGAAGCTTTCTTT
TRBV11-3	.	TRBJ2-5	.	CASSPTGWGETQYF	TGTGCCAGCAGCCCCACAGGTTGGGGGGAGACCCAGTACTTC
TRBV2	.	TRBJ2-7	.	CASRIGNYEQYF	TGTGCCAGCAGAATAGGGAACTACGAGCAGTACTTC
TRBV2	.	TRBJ1-5	few	CASSEGRFNQPQHF	TGTGCCAGCAGTGAGGGGCGGTTCAATCAGCCCCAGCATTTT
TRBV6-1	.	TRBJ1-1	.	CASRLRTARTEAFF	TGTGCCAGCAGACTCAGGACAGCAAGGACTGAAGCTTTCTTT
TRBV29-1	TRBD1	TRBJ2-3	many	CSALRDRTTDTQYF	TGCAGCGCCCTCCGGGACAGAACCACAGATACGCAGTATTTT
TRBV2	.	TRBJ1-1	many	CASSGQNTEAFF	TGTGCCAGCAGTGGTCAGAACACTGAAGCTTTCTTT
TRBV7-2	.	TRBJ1-2	.	CASRAQGNYGYTF	TGTGCCAGCAGGGCCCAGGGGAACTATGGCTACACCTTC
TRBV29-1	TRBD1	TRBJ1-5	few	CSVETGGRQPQHF	TGCAGCGTTGAAACAGGGGGGCGTCAGCCCCAGCATTTT
TRBV15	.	TRBJ1-1	.	CATSRQGMNTEAFF	TGTGCCACCAGCAGACAGGGGATGAACACTGAAGCTTTCTTT
TRBV3-1	.	TRBJ1-2	few	CASSQDASDRDYTF	TGTGCCAGCAGCCAAGATGCCTCCGATCGGGACTACACCTTC
TRBV6-2/TRBV6-3	.	TRBJ2-1	.	CASSFGKYPSSPNEQFF	TGTGCCAGCAGCTTCGGGAAATATCCTTCCTCCCCCAATGAGCAGTTCTTC
TRBV20-1	.	TRBJ1-1	.	CSARNLAGVNTEAFF	TGCAGTGCTAGGAATCTTGCAGGCGTGAACACTGAAGCTTTCTTT
TRBV11-3	.	TRBJ2-5	.	CASSLDPKGTQYF	TGTGCCAGCAGCTTAGATCCCAAAGGGACCCAGTACTTC
TRBV7-8	.	TRBJ1-6	.	CASSYTGSSYNSPLHF	TGTGCCAGCAGCTATACAGGGAGCTCCTATAATTCACCCCTCCACTTT
TRBV10-3	TRBD1	TRBJ1-5	.	CAISETGVDQPQHF	TGTGCCATCAGTGAAACAGGGGTTGATCAGCCCCAGCATTTT
TRBV11-1	TRBD2	TRBJ2-5	few	CASSLGRLAVYTEQETQYF	TGTGCCAGCAGCTTAGGTAGGCTAGCGGTCTACACGGAACAAGAGACCCAGTACTTC
TRBV5-1	.	TRBJ1-2	few	CASSFRTDFYGYTF	TGCGCCAGCAGCTTCAGGACAGACTTCTATGGCTACACCTTC
TRBV7-2	.	TRBJ1-2	many	CASSLAPEPYYGYTF	TGTGCCAGCAGCTTAGCGCCAGAACCCTACTATGGCTACACCTTC
TRBV3-1	.	TRBJ2-5	.	CASSQGTPGTQYF	TGTGCCAGCAGCCAAGGGACCCCTGGGACCCAGTACTTC
TRBV29-1	.	TRBJ2-3	many	CSVESNGDTQYF	TGCAGCGTTGAATCTAATGGGGATACGCAGTATTTT
TRBV20-1	TRBD1	TRBJ1-5	.	CSARATGGNQPQHF	TGCAGTGCTAGAGCGACAGGGGGTAATCAGCCCCAGCATTTT
TRBV3-1	.	TRBJ1-2	.	CASSLTRESCTF	TGTGCCAGCAGCCTCACCCGAGAAAGTTGCACCTTC